A single sample is the source of the 26 T cell receptor beta chains below, sequenced in a study of blood T cells in healthy people across ages. For the second PCR, which ran for about 7 to 11 cycles, a sample-barcoded 5' primer and a J-beta primer mix were used. TCRdb itself ran the 5' RACE reads through MiXCR, one entry per CDR3 protein. The table shows about 1,500,000 distinct CDR3 sequences, with roughly 45% occurring only once. Sequenced sample: blood. These receptors were taken from a woman between 18 and 30 years old in good health.

This clonotype was observed a handful of times. V is TRBV12-3 or TRBV12-4 and J is TRBJ2-3; D is undetermined. There are 15 residues in the CDR3. Trimming took 3 bases from V and 0 from J, leaving 10 bases between them. The DNA of the CDR3 is TGTGCCAGCAGTTTCATCACCCGGAGCACAGATACGCAGTATTTT. It yields the protein CASSFITRSTDTQYF.

The chain combines TRBV4-1 with TRBJ1-2, with D tentatively TRBD1 (6 bases). The CDR3 runs 14 residues. The germline CDR1 and CDR2 sequences are MGHRA and YSYEKL. Deletions cut 0 bases from V and 6 bases from J, with 11 bases between. In DNA form, the CDR3 reads TGCGCCAGCAGCCAAGATACAGGGTTGGATGGCTACACCTTC. It encodes CASSQDTGLDGYTF.

This clonotype was seen more than once but under ten times. CDR3 DNA: TGTGCCATCAGGACACAGGTACCCTACGAGCAGTACTTC. Its translation is CAIRTQVPYEQYF. The J gene is TRBJ2-7, the V gene TRBV10-3, with D possibly being TRBD1 (5 bases). The V gene's germline CDR1 is ENHRY and CDR2 SYGVKD. The CDR3 has 13 residues. The V end was cut by 6 bases, the J end by 2 bases, with 11 bases between.

The rearrangement joins TRBV7-2 to TRBJ2-2; 11 bases are a match to TRBD2. The germline gives CDR1 SGHTA, CDR2 FQGNSA. Trimming cost V 4 bases and J 7 bases; bases outside gene matches: 8. The CDR3 length is 16 residues. For the CDR3, the DNA is TGTGCCAGCAGCTGGAATAGCGGGAGGGCCGGCGGGGAGCTGTTTTTT. The encoded protein is CASSWNSGRAGGELFF.

This chain uses TRBV4-2 with TRBJ2-1; 9 bases fit TRBD2. Germline values: CDR1 LGHNA, CDR2 YNFKEQ. This CDR3 contains 16 residues. V shed 3 bases, J shed 2 bases, and the junction held 5 bases outside the gene matches. CDR3 protein: CASSQASGNTYNEQFF. The DNA of the CDR3 is TGTGCCAGCAGCCAGGCTAGCGGGAACACCTACAATGAGCAGTTCTTC.

Note on this clonotype: Germline is not matched at one junction end, which may reflect a read error. The chain recombines TRBV20-1 with TRBJ1-6; D ambiguous. The CDR3 consists of 15 residues. Germline CDR1 DFQATT, CDR2 SNEGSKA (reference sequence). CDR3 sequence reads: CSARGGTEYNSPPHF. CDR3 DNA sequence: TGCAGTGCTAGAGGAGGAACGGAGTATAATTCACCCCCCCACTTT.

This chain uses TRBV28 with TRBJ2-7; possibly TRBD2 for D (6 bases). V lost 7 bases to trimming and J lost 5 bases, with 15 bases between them. CDR1 and CDR2 from the germline V gene are MDHEN and SYDVKM. The CDR3 has 13 residues. CDR3 protein: CASTRGTSNEQYF. The CDR3 nucleotides read TGTGCCAGCACCCGCGGGACTTCCAACGAGCAGTACTTC.

In this sample, this clonotype turned up a few times. CDR3 region: CASNGAGRGGEQFF. The CDR3 DNA reads TGTGCCAGCAATGGCGCGGGACGAGGTGGTGAGCAGTTCTTC. The chain couples TRBV12-3 or TRBV12-4 to TRBJ2-1; perhaps TRBD2 as D (6 bases). V was trimmed by 7 bases and J by 9 bases, leaving 19 bases between them. There are 14 residues in the CDR3.

The V and J genes are TRBV3-1 and TRBJ1-1; the D is unclear. V lost 8 bases and J 3 bases, leaving 13 bases between the germline ends. The CDR3 length is 13 residues. Germline CDR1 is LGHDT and CDR2 is YNNKEL (reference sequence). The CDR3 bases are TGTGCCAGCGAGAGCGGATACGACACTGAAGCTTTCTTT. Protein sequence: CASESGYDTEAFF.

This chain links TRBV5-1 with TRBJ2-1; 13 bases align to TRBD2. CDR1 is SGHRS and CDR2 is YFSETQ in the germline V gene. The CDR3 sequence is 18 residues long. J was trimmed by 1 base and V by 5 bases; bases with no gene match: 9. The CDR3 is CASRGGLAGVWSYNEQFF. The CDR3 DNA reads TGCGCCAGCAGAGGAGGACTAGCGGGAGTGTGGTCCTACAATGAGCAGTTCTTC.

V and J are TRBV29-1 and TRBJ1-2, with unresolved D. Looked up from germline, CDR1 is SQVTM and CDR2 is ANQGSEA. The germline V and J ends were trimmed by 5 bases and 6 bases, with 13 bases remaining between them. The CDR3 is 12 amino acids. The CDR3 DNA follows: TGCAGCGTTTCTTGGAGGGAAAATGGCTACACCTTC. Translating gives CSVSWRENGYTF.

To note about this clonotype: One end of the junction varies from germline; a read error may be responsible. The chain joins TRBV6-5 to TRBJ1-2; 7 nucleotides agree with TRBD1. The CDR3 sequence is 13 residues long. CDR1 MNHEY and CDR2 SVGAGI come from the germline V gene. The CDR3 DNA is TGTGCCAGCAGGCAGGGGGATAGCTATGGCTACACTTTC. Amino acid sequence: CASRQGDSYGYTF.

There are many counts of this clonotype. Mismatch with germline at one junction end may stem from a read error. This chain uses TRBV5-1 with TRBJ2-1, with TRBD1 identical over 8 bases. This CDR3 is 15 amino acids long. Germline V CDR1 and CDR2: SGHRS, YFSETQ. This chain's CDR3 is CASSFSGGPYNEQFF. The CDR3 region has the DNA TGTGCCAGCAGCTTTTCAGGGGGCCCCTACAATGAGCAGTTCTTC.

The chain has TRBV3-1 and TRBJ2-3, with a possible D match to TRBD2 (6 bases). The germline V gene has CDR1 LGHDT and CDR2 YNNKEL (reference sequence). V dropped 1 base and J dropped 4 bases, with 18 bases sitting between them. This CDR3 has 17 amino acids. In nucleotides, the CDR3 is TGTGCCAGCAGCCAAGGGACTACCCCAGCGAGACCAGATACGCAGTATTTT. Amino acids: CASSQGTTPARPDTQYF.

CDR3 loop: CASSPAPSFYEQYF. The CDR3 nucleotides read TGTGCCAGCAGCCCCGCTCCCTCCTTCTACGAGCAGTACTTC. The rearrangement uses TRBV3-1 and TRBJ2-7; D gene uncertain. The CDR3 is 14 amino acids. The V end was cut by 4 bases, the J end by 3 bases, with 13 bases between. The germline V gene encodes CDR1 LGHDT and CDR2 YNNKEL (reference sequence).

The V gene is TRBV28, the J gene TRBJ2-5, with D possibly being TRBD1 (7 bases). Trimming stripped 6 bases from V and 0 bases from J, with 17 bases between. This CDR3 has 16 residues. The germline V gene has CDR1 MDHEN and CDR2 SYDVKM. CDR3 bases: TGTGCCAGCAGCCAGGAGGGCAGGGGGAACCAAGAGACCCAGTACTTC. Translation gives CASSQEGRGNQETQYF.

In its sample, this clonotype was seen once. V and J are TRBV10-3 and TRBJ2-2; no clear D gene. The CDR3 covers 14 residues. Germline V gene sequence: CDR1 ENHRY, CDR2 SYGVKD. V was trimmed by 3 bases and J by 1 base, leaving 6 bases between them. This chain's CDR3 is CAISDLQNTGELFF. The CDR3, as DNA: TGTGCCATCAGTGATTTACAGAACACCGGGGAGCTGTTTTTT.

This clonotype turned up a few times. This chain connects TRBV7-9 to TRBJ2-7; TRBD2 matches 7 bases. CDR1 and CDR2 from the germline V gene are SEHNR and FQNEAQ (reference sequence). J gave up 1 base and V 4 bases, and 19 bases lay outside the gene matches. The CDR3 length is 19 residues. Here the CDR3 reads CASSSGGGSDTFISYEQYF. The CDR3 nucleotides are TGTGCCAGCAGCTCGGGGGGAGGCTCGGACACATTTATTTCCTACGAGCAGTACTTC.

This clonotype was counted between two and nine times. The chain recombines TRBV7-2 with TRBJ2-5; D is perhaps TRBD1 or TRBD2 (5 bases each). The CDR3 is 13 amino acids. Per germline, CDR1 SGHTA and CDR2 FQGNSA. V dropped 8 bases and J dropped 1 base, with 11 bases sitting between them. The CDR3 protein is CASDRGPQETQYF. The CDR3 nucleotides read TGTGCCAGCGATCGGGGACCCCAAGAGACCCAGTACTTC.

The chain has TRBV4-1 and TRBJ1-5; D remains unclear. This CDR3 is 14 amino acids long. The V gene lost 1 base and the J gene lost 5 bases, with 9 bases spanning the gap. Germline lookup yields CDR1 MGHRA and CDR2 YSYEKL. As DNA, the CDR3 is TGCGCCAGCAGCCAAGCCACCGGAGATCAGCCCCAGCATTTT. This gives the protein CASSQATGDQPQHF.

This clonotype turned up a few times. V and J are TRBV24-1 and TRBJ2-1, with TRBD2 matching over 10 bases. The CDR3 spans 16 residues. Per germline, CDR1 KGHDR and CDR2 SFDVKD. With 9 bases clipped from V and 0 bases from J, the junction kept 7 bases outside the gene matches. CDR3 sequence reads: CATSRSGGASYNEQFF. The CDR3 region has the DNA TGTGCCACCTCCCGCAGCGGGGGGGCCTCCTACAATGAGCAGTTCTTC.

V usage is TRBV12-3 or TRBV12-4 and J usage is TRBJ2-1; the match to TRBD2 covers 15 bases. There are 16 residues in the CDR3. Losses at the gene ends were 5 bases for V and 5 bases for J; bases not matched to a gene: 4. CDR3 region: CASSGWTSGGDNEQFF. The CDR3 nucleotides read TGTGCCAGCAGTGGATGGACTAGCGGGGGGGACAATGAGCAGTTCTTC.

The CDR3 spells CASSRTGVRSGGANVLTF. CDR3 nucleotide sequence: TGTGCCAGCAGCCGGACAGGGGTTCGTTCCGGTGGGGCCAACGTCCTGACTTTC. The chain carries TRBV2 and TRBJ2-6, with TRBD1 identical over 9 bases. Germline values: CDR1 SNHLY, CDR2 FYNNEI. With V trimmed by 6 bases and J by 3 bases, 12 bases remained unmatched. The CDR3 totals 18 residues.

Points on this clonotype: At one end, the junction sequence differs from germline, possibly due to a read error. The rearrangement links TRBV13 to TRBJ2-3, with a tentative D call TRBD2 (6 bases). Germline V gene sequence: CDR1 PRHDT, CDR2 FYEKMQ (reference sequence). The CDR3 runs to 14 residues. The CDR3 nucleotides read TGTGCCAGCAGCTTTGCTAGCGACACAGGTACGCAGTATTTT. As protein: CASSFASDTGTQYF.

The genes are TRBV27 and TRBJ2-5; tentative D call: TRBD1 (6 bases). This CDR3 is built from 11 residues. V gave up 6 bases and J gave up 8 bases, with 10 bases separating them. Per germline, CDR1 MNHEY and CDR2 SMNVEV (reference sequence). This CDR3 reads CASRGDNTQYF. In DNA, the CDR3 is TGTGCCAGCAGGGGGGACAATACCCAGTACTTC.

The chain uses TRBV20-1 and TRBJ1-3; 9 bases are a match to TRBD1. Germline V gene data show CDR1 as DFQATT and CDR2 as SNEGSKA (reference sequence). V lost 3 bases to trimming and J lost 10 bases; unmatched junction nucleotides: 7. This CDR3 region has 13 residues. The CDR3 here is CSASWTGDDTIYF. The CDR3 bases are TGCAGTGCTAGTTGGACAGGGGACGATACCATATATTTT.